The source of this TCR beta chain is a study of early T cells in non-severe SARS-CoV-2 infection. Overall study context: Sequenced bulk RNA came from whole blood that was unsorted, and chains were unpaired.

Unique molecular identifiers (one per individual cDNA molecule) were attached. TCRdb re-called the 5' RACE reads with MiXCR, one entry per CDR3 protein. This repertoire shows over 25,000 distinct CDR3 sequences, over 8.5% found once; its top ten account for approximately 13%. The study's findings and limits: Matching with VDJdb favored anti-spike CD8 responses (missing private and CD4 specificities).

This clonotype was seen only a few times. Antigen: not known. The sequence was obtained from an adult who was a healthcare worker with PCR-confirmed SARS-CoV-2 infection or an uninfected control (not recorded which). Sequencing was done on a sample of whole blood.

CDR3 sequence (DNA): TGTGCCAGCAGTTACTCGACGGGAGATACGCAGTATTTT. This gives the protein CASSYSTGDTQYF. This chain links TRBV6-6 with TRBJ2-3; the D is unclear. CDR3 size: 13 residues. Trimming pared 0 bases from V and 5 bases from J, leaving 6 bases between. Germline CDR1 reads MNHNY; CDR2 reads SVGAGI (reference sequence).